These 22 T cell receptor beta chains share one sample of origin, sequenced in a study of regulatory T cells in long-lasting Graves disease. Researchers made TCR beta libraries by using iRepertoire HTBI primers and running Arm-PCR on CDR3 regions. MiXCR was run by TCRdb on the multiplex PCR reads, yielding one entry per CDR3 protein. This sample has more than 400,000 distinct CDR3 sequences; over 15% occur once, and the top ten carry around a tenth. Time point specified: newly diagnosed GD, antithyroid drugs for less than 3 months. Extracted RNA from PBMCs served as the source of the TCR library. These data were likewise used in another study, on T cells in Graves' hyperthyroidism and ophthalmopathy.

The sequences come from peripheral blood mononuclear cells (PBMCs), collected at new diagnosis, from a patient treated with antithyroid drugs. The receptors derive from a woman aged 30 to 39 with Graves disease.

This clonotype has at least ten counts. The chain employs TRBV5-1 and TRBJ2-7; D unclear. V lost 5 bases to trimming and J lost 6 bases, with 18 bases between them. The CDR3 length is 14 residues. CDR1 is SGHRS and CDR2 is YFSETQ in the germline V gene. CDR3: CASSPRPNPFEQYF. For the CDR3, the DNA is TGCGCCAGCAGTCCACGTCCCAACCCTTTCGAGCAGTACTTC.

Details on this clonotype: Possible read error: a much larger clone is one base away. J is TRBJ2-5 and V is TRBV9, with 11 bases aligning to TRBD2. The CDR3 totals 17 residues. Per germline, CDR1 SGDLS and CDR2 YYNGEE. Unmatched junction bases numbered 12, after V lost 7 bases and J lost 1 base. The CDR3 region has the DNA TGTGCCAGCGGCGCCGGGACTAGCGGCGGGCTCCAAGAGACCCAGTACTTC. Protein: CASGAGTSGGLQETQYF.

This clonotype was detected only once. The V and J genes are TRBV28 and TRBJ2-3, with D possibly TRBD2 on 6 matching bases. This CDR3 spans 14 amino acids. V was pared by 5 bases and J by 2 bases, with 11 bases between. Germline V CDR1 and CDR2: MDHEN, SYDVKM. CDR3 DNA: TGTGCCAGCAGTCACGGCGGGACCACAGATACGCAGTATTTT. It encodes CASSHGGTTDTQYF.

The V and J genes are TRBV27 and TRBJ2-2, with 9 bases lining up with TRBD2. Germline-derived CDR1 and CDR2 are MNHEY and SMNVEV (reference sequence). The length of the CDR3 is 17 residues. V lost 6 bases and J lost 3; bases outside the gene matches: 11. Written as DNA, the CDR3 is TGTGCCAGCAGCCTTCAGCGGGAGGCTGCGCACACCGGGGAGCTGTTTTTT. Protein sequence: CASSLQREAAHTGELFF.

As regards this clonotype: A single base is all that separates this from a far larger clone, so a read error is likely. The V and J genes are TRBV7-9 and TRBJ2-3; D is possibly TRBD2 (6 bases). Trimming stripped 6 bases from V and 4 bases from J, with 14 bases between. The CDR3 is made up of 14 amino acids. The V gene's germline CDR1 is SEHNR and CDR2 FQNEAQ (reference sequence). In DNA, the CDR3 is TGTGCCAGCAGAGCAGGAGGGTCCGCAGATACGCAGTATTTT. Translated: CASRAGGSADTQYF.

In its sample, this clonotype was seen a few times. This sequence joins TRBV29-1 and TRBJ2-6; D not certain. From germline, CDR1 is SQVTM and CDR2 ANQGSEA. CDR3 length: 14 amino acids. V lost 7 bases and J lost 0, with 10 bases in between. This CDR3 is CSALTSSGANVLTF. The CDR3 DNA reads TGCAGCGCTCTTACTTCCTCTGGGGCCAACGTCCTGACTTTC.

In this sample, this clonotype turned up a few times. This chain uses TRBV10-1 with TRBJ2-2; D possibly corresponds to TRBD1 (5 bases). The germline CDR1 and CDR2 sequences are WNHNN and SYGVQD (reference sequence). Trimming shortened V by 6 bases and J by 4 bases, and 6 bases separated the two germline ends. The CDR3 consists of 12 residues. The CDR3 nucleotides read TGCGCCAGCAGAGGGGTCACCGGGGAGCTGTTTTTT. It encodes CASRGVTGELFF.

This sequence joins TRBV15 and TRBJ1-5; D gene uncertain. CDR3 size: 12 residues. V was pared by 6 bases and J by 7 bases, with 10 bases between. Germline CDR1 LNHNV, CDR2 YYDKDF (reference sequence). CDR3 in amino acids: CATSGVRQPQHF. The DNA of the CDR3 is TGTGCCACCAGTGGAGTTAGACAGCCCCAGCATTTT. The variable domain in full, completed from reference TRBV15 and TRBJ1-5, reads DAMVIQNPRYQVTQFGKPVTLSCSQTLNHNVMYWYQQKSSQAPKLLFHYYDKDFNNEADTPDNFQSRRPNTSFCFLDIRSPGLGDTAMYLCATSGVRQPQHFGDGTRLSIL.

This clonotype was observed at least ten times. This chain connects TRBV7-2 to TRBJ1-5; 11 bases map to TRBD1. The CDR3 is 16 amino acids. V was clipped by 4 bases and J by 3 bases; unmatched bases: 5. Germline V CDR1 and CDR2: SGHTA, FQGNSA. CDR3 region: CASSYGDRGTNQPQHF. The CDR3 DNA sequence: TGTGCCAGCAGCTATGGGGACAGGGGGACCAATCAGCCCCAGCATTTT.

This clonotype was recorded many times. This chain joins TRBV5-4 and TRBJ2-3; D not resolved. The CDR3 consists of 14 residues. CDR1 and CDR2 (germline): SGHNT, YYREEE (reference sequence). V lost 4 bases and J 0 bases, leaving 9 bases between the germline ends. CDR3 coding DNA: TGTGCCAGCAGCCTTGACATGAGCACAGATACGCAGTATTTT. It is translated as CASSLDMSTDTQYF.

This clonotype was found many times. The rearrangement joins TRBV15 to TRBJ1-4, with D unresolved. CDR1 LNHNV and CDR2 YYDKDF come from the germline V gene (reference sequence). Trimming removed 5 bases at V and 0 bases at J, with 13 bases between. The CDR3 covers 16 residues. The CDR3 DNA sequence: TGTGCCACCAGCGGACTAGTGCCCTCAACTAATGAAAAACTGTTTTTT. This codes for CATSGLVPSTNEKLFF.

This clonotype was seen a handful of times. J is TRBJ1-5 and V is TRBV6-2 or TRBV6-3; D gene ambiguous. Trimming left V 6 bases short and J 4 bases short, with 13 bases between. The CDR3 runs to 14 residues. Germline values: CDR1 MNHEY, CDR2 SVGEGT. The CDR3 DNA reads TGTGCCAGCAGCGATCACCAAGATAATCAGCCCCAGCATTTT. Its protein product is CASSDHQDNQPQHF.

This clonotype appeared many times. The chain carries TRBV11-2 and TRBJ2-3, with 11 nucleotides matching TRBD2. Germline V CDR1 and CDR2: SGHAT, FQNNGV. CDR3 length equals 16 residues. Trimming at V came to 1 base and at J to 4 bases, leaving 4 bases not matched to a gene. CDR3 in DNA: TGTGCCAGCAGCTTAGGGACTAGCGGGTTCGCAGATACGCAGTATTTT. Translating it yields CASSLGTSGFADTQYF.

The gene calls are TRBV6-1 and TRBJ2-5; D could derive from TRBD1 or TRBD2 (5 bases each). The CDR3 length is 15 residues. CDR1 and CDR2 from the germline V gene are MNHNS and SASEGT. The CDR3 is CGTRGYKRGGETQYF. CDR3 DNA sequence: TGTGGGACCCGGGGCTACAAGAGGGGTGGAGAGACCCAGTACTTC.

The gene calls are TRBV2 and TRBJ2-5; the match to TRBD1 covers 10 bases. The CDR3 length is 15 residues. The V and J ends lost 6 bases and 5 bases, in that order; junction bases with no gene match: 9. From germline, CDR1 is SNHLY and CDR2 FYNNEI. The CDR3 is CASRQTGGFHETQYF. In nucleotides, the CDR3 is TGTGCCAGCAGACAGACAGGGGGCTTTCATGAGACCCAGTACTTC.

This clonotype was recorded at least ten times. The chain combines TRBV6-2 or TRBV6-3 with TRBJ2-7; TRBD1 matches at 8 bases. The V gene's germline CDR1 is MNHEY and CDR2 SVGEGT. The CDR3 loop spans 16 amino acids. V was clipped by 0 bases and J by 0 bases; unmatched bases: 4. The CDR3 nucleotides are TGTGCCAGCAGTTACTCTACGGACAGGGTCTCCTACGAGCAGTACTTC. Amino acids: CASSYSTDRVSYEQYF.

The gene calls are TRBV29-1 and TRBJ2-1; D is possibly TRBD2 (5 bases). This CDR3 comprises 10 residues. Trimming left V 6 bases short and J 8 bases short, with 8 bases between. Per the germline V gene, CDR1 is SQVTM and CDR2 is ANQGSEA. The CDR3 sequence is CSVGEDEQFF. In DNA, the CDR3 is TGCAGCGTCGGGGAAGATGAGCAGTTCTTC.

The rearrangement uses TRBV9 and TRBJ1-1, with D unclear. Deletions cut 3 bases from V and 6 bases from J, with 15 bases between. CDR3 size: 14 residues. The germline CDR1 and CDR2 sequences are SGDLS and YYNGEE. CDR3 in DNA: TGTGCCAGCAGCGCGCGGGTACGATCGTCTGAAGCTTTCTTT. It codes for CASSARVRSSEAFF.

This clonotype showed up many times. V and J are TRBV28 and TRBJ2-1; no firm D call. CDR3 length equals 16 residues. CDR1 and CDR2 (germline): MDHEN, SYDVKM. Between the trimmed V and J ends, which lost 5 bases and 0 bases, there was a span of 14 bases. The CDR3 coding sequence is TGTGCCAGCAGTCGAACCCCACAGAGCTCCTACAATGAGCAGTTCTTC. As protein: CASSRTPQSSYNEQFF.

The V gene is TRBV5-4, the J gene TRBJ2-7; D might be TRBD1 or TRBD2, each matching 7 bases. This CDR3 region has 17 residues. The V gene's germline CDR1 is SGHNT and CDR2 YYREEE (reference sequence). V was cut by 0 bases and J by 0 bases, with 16 bases left in between. CDR3 amino acids: CASSLAPRGGSSYEQYF. The CDR3 bases are TGTGCCAGCAGCTTGGCACCCAGGGGGGGGAGCTCCTACGAGCAGTACTTC.

In this sample, this clonotype turned up many times. The chain carries TRBV3-1 and TRBJ2-7; 12 nucleotides match TRBD2. CDR3 length: 16 residues. With V trimmed by 4 bases and J by 5 bases, 9 bases remained unmatched. Germline V lookup: CDR1 LGHDT, CDR2 YNNKEL (reference sequence). CDR3 nucleotides: TGTGCCAGCAGCCTAGATATGACTAGCGGGGGTCACGAGCAGTACTTC. Protein product: CASSLDMTSGGHEQYF.

The V and J genes are TRBV28 and TRBJ2-7, with 8 bases lining up with TRBD1. Germline V lookup: CDR1 MDHEN, CDR2 SYDVKM. V was clipped by 6 bases and J by 7 bases; unmatched bases: 8. This CDR3 spans 13 amino acids. CDR3 amino acids: CASSRQGIGEQYF. The CDR3, as DNA: TGTGCCAGCAGCCGACAGGGGATTGGAGAGCAGTACTTC.